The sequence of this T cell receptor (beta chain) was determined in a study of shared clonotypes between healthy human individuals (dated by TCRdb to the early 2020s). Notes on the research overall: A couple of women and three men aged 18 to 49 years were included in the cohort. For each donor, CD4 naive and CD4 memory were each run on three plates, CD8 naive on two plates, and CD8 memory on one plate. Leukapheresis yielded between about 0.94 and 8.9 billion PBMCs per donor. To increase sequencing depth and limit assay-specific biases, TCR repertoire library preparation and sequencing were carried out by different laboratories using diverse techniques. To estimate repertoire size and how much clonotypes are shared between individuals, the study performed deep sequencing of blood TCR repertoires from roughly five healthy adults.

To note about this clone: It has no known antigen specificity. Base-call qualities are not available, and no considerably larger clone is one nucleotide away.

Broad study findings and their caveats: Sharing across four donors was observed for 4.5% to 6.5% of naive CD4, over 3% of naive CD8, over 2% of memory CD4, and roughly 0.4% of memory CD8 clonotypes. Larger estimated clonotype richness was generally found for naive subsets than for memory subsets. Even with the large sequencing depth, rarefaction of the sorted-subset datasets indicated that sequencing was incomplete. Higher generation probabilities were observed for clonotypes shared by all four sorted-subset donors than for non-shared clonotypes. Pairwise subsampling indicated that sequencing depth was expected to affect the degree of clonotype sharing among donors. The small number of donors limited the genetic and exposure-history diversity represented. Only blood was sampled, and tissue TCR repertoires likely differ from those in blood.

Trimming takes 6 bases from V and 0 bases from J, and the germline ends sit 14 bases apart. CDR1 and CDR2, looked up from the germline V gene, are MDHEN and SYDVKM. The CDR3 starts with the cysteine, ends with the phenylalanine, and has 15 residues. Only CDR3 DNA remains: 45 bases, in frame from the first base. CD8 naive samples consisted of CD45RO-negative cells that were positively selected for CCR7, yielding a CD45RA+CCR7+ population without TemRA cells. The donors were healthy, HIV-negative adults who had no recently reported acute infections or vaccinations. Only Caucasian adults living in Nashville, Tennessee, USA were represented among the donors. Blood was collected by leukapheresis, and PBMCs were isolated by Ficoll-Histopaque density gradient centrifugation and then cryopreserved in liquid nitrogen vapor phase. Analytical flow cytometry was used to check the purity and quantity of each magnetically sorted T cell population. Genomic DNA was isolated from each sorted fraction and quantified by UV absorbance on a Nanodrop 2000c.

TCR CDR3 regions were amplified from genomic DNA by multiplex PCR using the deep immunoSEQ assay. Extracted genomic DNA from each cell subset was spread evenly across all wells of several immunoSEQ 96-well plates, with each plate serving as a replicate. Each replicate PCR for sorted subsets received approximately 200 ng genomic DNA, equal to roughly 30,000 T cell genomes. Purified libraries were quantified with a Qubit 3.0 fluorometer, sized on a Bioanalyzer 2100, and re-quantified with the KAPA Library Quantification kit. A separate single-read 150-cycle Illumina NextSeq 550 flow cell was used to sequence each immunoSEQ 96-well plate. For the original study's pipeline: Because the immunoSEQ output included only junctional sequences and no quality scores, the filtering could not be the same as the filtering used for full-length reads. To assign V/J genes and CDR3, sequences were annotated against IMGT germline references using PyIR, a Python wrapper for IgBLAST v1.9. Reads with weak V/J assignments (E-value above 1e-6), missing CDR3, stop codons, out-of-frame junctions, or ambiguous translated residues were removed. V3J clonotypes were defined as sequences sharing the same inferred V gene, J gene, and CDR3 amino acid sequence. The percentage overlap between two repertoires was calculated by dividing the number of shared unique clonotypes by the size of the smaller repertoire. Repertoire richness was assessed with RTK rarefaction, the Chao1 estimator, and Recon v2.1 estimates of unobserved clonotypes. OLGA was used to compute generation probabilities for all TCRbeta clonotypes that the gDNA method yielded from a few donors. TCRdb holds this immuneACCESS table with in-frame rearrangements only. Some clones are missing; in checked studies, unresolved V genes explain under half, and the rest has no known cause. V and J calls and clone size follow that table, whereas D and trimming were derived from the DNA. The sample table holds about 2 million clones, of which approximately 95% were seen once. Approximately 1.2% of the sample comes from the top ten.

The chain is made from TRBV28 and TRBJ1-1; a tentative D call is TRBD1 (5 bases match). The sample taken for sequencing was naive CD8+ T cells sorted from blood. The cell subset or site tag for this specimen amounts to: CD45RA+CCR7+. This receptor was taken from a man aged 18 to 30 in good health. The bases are TGTGCCAGCAGCGCAAGGGGCCTTATGAACACTGAAGCTTTCTTT. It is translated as CASSARGLMNTEAFF.